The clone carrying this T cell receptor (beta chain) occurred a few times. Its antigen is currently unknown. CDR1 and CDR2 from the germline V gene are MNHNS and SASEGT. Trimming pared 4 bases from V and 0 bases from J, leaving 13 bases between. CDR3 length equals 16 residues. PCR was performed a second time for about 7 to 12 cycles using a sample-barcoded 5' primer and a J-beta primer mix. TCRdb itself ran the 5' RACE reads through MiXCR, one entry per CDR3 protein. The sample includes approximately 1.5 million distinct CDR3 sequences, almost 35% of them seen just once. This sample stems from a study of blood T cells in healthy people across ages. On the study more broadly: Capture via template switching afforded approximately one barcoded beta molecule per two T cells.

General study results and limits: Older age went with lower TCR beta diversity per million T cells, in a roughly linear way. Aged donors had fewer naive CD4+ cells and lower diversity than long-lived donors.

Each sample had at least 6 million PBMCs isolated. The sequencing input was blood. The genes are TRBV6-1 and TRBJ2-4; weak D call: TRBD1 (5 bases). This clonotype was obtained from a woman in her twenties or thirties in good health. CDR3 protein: CASSGGLTLAKNIQYF. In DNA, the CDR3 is TGTGCCAGCAGTGGGGGCTTGACTCTAGCCAAAAACATTCAGTACTTC.